The T cell receptor (beta chain) under discussion was sequenced for a study of T cell changes during pregnancy in multiple sclerosis. The repertoire was sequenced with immunoSEQ multiplex PCR; TCRdb's copy has only in-frame clones and lacks some. The sample records 70,000 to 95,000 clones, 94% being singletons. This CDR3 comprises 16 residues. Losses at the gene ends were 6 bases for V and 0 bases for J; bases not matched to a gene: 3. CDR1 LNHDA and CDR2 SQIVND come from the germline V gene (reference sequence). The clonotype comes from a female donor with multiple sclerosis, enrolled in a pregnancy study. The rearrangement uses TRBV19 and TRBJ2-2; 11 positions match TRBD1. Source: peripheral blood, taken in the third trimester of pregnancy. CDR3 nucleotide sequence: TGTGCCAGTAGAAGGACAGGGGGCGCGAACACCGGGGAGCTGTTTTTT. Translated: CASRRTGGANTGELFF.